This T cell receptor beta chain was identified in a study of human T cells and chemical hapten exposure. A remark on this clonotype: What it binds is not known.

Study conclusions and caveats: Donor immune responses may differ from healthy people's, since all donors had alopecia. Expanded TCRs grouped into significantly more large CDR3 similarity clusters than controls produced.

This CDR3 is built from 18 residues. CDR1 is SQVTM, CDR2 ANQGSEA, per germline. The V gene lost 4 bases and the J gene lost 3 bases, with 28 bases spanning the gap. TCRdb redid the calling of the RACE reads with MiXCR, one entry per CDR3 protein. The sample lists 380,000 or so distinct CDR3 sequences, roughly 4.8% occurring once. Specified time point: patch test 1, 2 weeks after DPC sensitization. Indicated treatment: therapeutic diphenylcyclopropenone sensitization with weekly scalp DPC. The donor pool consisted of alopecia patients aged 18 to 70 years, considered suitable for DPC. V is TRBV29-1 and J is TRBJ2-7, with a possible D match to TRBD1 (6 bases). This clonotype was sampled from a woman in her 50s with alopecia areata. Some clones in this sample may be carry-over from other donors' samples. The sample consisted of whole blood, taken in connection with sensitization to the hapten diphenylcyclopropenone (DPC). This CDR3 is CSVAGTFELGLTIYEQYF. The CDR3, as DNA: TGCAGCGTTGCCGGGACATTTGAATTAGGGCTTACTATCTACGAGCAGTACTTC.